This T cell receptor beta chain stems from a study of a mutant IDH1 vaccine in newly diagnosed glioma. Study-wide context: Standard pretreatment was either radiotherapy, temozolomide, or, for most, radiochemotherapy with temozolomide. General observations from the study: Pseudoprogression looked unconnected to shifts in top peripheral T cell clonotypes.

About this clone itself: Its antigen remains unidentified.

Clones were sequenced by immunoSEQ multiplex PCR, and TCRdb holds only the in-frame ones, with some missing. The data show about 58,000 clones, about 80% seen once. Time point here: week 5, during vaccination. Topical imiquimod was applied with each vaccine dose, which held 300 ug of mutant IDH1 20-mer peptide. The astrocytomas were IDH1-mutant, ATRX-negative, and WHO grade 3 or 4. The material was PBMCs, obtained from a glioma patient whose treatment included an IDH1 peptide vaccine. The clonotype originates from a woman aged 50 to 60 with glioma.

In DNA form, the CDR3 reads TGTGCCAGTAGGAACACCGGGCGGACCAGCAATCAGCCCCAGCATTTT. It codes for CASRNTGRTSNQPQHF. The chain joins TRBV19 to TRBJ1-5; D remains ambiguous. The germline gives CDR1 LNHDA, CDR2 SQIVND (reference sequence). The CDR3 spans 16 residues. The V gene lost 6 bases and the J gene lost 1 base, with 16 bases spanning the gap.